Below are 22 T cell receptor beta chains sequenced from a single sample in a study of human T cells and chemical hapten exposure. Regarding time point: pre-sensitization, week 0. Treatment: therapeutic diphenylcyclopropenone sensitization with weekly scalp DPC. Each CDR3 protein gets one entry after TCRdb re-called the RACE reads with MiXCR. Altogether 250,000 or so distinct CDR3 sequences are present, almost 8% being singletons, with the ten largest covering 0.9% to 1.5%. This specimen was whole blood, taken in connection with sensitization to the hapten diphenylcyclopropenone (DPC). All receptors come from a man aged 18 to 29 with alopecia areata. Some clones in this sample may be carry-over from other donors' samples.

This chain links TRBV18 with TRBJ1-6, with D hard to call. Trimming took 6 bases from V and 6 from J, leaving 15 bases between them. The germline V gene has CDR1 KGHSH and CDR2 LQKENI. This CDR3 is 15 amino acids long. The CDR3 nucleotides read TGTGCCAGCTCCCCCCCGGGTGGAGTTAATTCACCCCTCCACTTT. It codes for CASSPPGGVNSPLHF.

Many counts were recorded for this clonotype. The chain employs TRBV7-9 and TRBJ1-5; D not resolved. The CDR3 consists of 16 residues. The germline V gene encodes CDR1 SEHNR and CDR2 FQNEAQ (reference sequence). V was cut by 6 bases and J by 0 bases, with 15 bases left in between. The CDR3 nucleotides read TGTGCCAGCAGTCCTCCCGCCCCACATAGCAATCAGCCCCAGCATTTT. Residues: CASSPPAPHSNQPQHF.

This clonotype was detected many times. The J gene is TRBJ1-2, the V gene TRBV4-3; no reliable D call. The CDR3 loop spans 15 amino acids. CDR1 LGHNA and CDR2 YSLEER come from the germline V gene. V lost 0 bases, J lost 7 bases, and 15 bases lay in between. CDR3 residues: CASSQDLGDGRGYTF. The CDR3 DNA follows: TGCGCCAGCAGCCAAGATCTAGGTGACGGCCGTGGCTACACCTTC.

The chain has TRBV7-2 and TRBJ2-3; tentative D call: TRBD1 (6 bases). This CDR3 is 15 amino acids long. CDR1 is SGHTA and CDR2 is FQGNSA in the germline V gene. Trimming pared 5 bases from V and 4 bases from J, leaving 16 bases between. The CDR3 nucleotides read TGTGCCAGCAGCCTACTTGGCAGGGGTTCAGATACGCAGTATTTT. It specifies CASSLLGRGSDTQYF. Complete variable domain (other parts from reference TRBV7-2 and TRBJ2-3): GAGVSQSPSNKVTEKGKDVELRCDPISGHTALYWYRQSLGQGLEFLIYFQGNSAPDKSGLPSDRFSAERTGGSVSTLTIQRTQQEDSAVYLCASSLLGRGSDTQYFGPGTRLTVL.

The rearrangement joins TRBV7-6 to TRBJ2-5; a weak D match, TRBD2 (6 bases). The length of the CDR3 is 15 residues. Germline lookup yields CDR1 SGHVS and CDR2 FNYEAQ. V was trimmed by 4 bases and J by 5 bases, leaving 17 bases between them. The CDR3 DNA reads as TGTGCCAGCAGCTCGGGGGAGACTTCCTTGGAGACCCAGTACTTC. It translates to CASSSGETSLETQYF.

At least ten counts were recorded for this clonotype. The chain joins TRBV11-2 to TRBJ2-1; 8 nucleotides agree with TRBD1. Per the germline V gene, CDR1 is SGHAT and CDR2 is FQNNGV. CDR3 size: 14 residues. The ends lost 5 bases at V and 6 bases at J; junction bases unmatched: 6. The CDR3 DNA sequence: TGTGCCAGCAGCCCGAGGACAGGGTTCAATGAGCAGTTCTTC. It yields the protein CASSPRTGFNEQFF.

Many counts were recorded for this clonotype. The V gene is TRBV9, the J gene TRBJ1-5, with D maybe TRBD1 (5 bases). This CDR3 contains 15 residues. Germline lookup yields CDR1 SGDLS and CDR2 YYNGEE. V was clipped by 1 base and J by 4 bases, with 12 bases between them. Here the CDR3 reads CASSVNPGPNQPQHF. The CDR3 nucleotides are TGTGCCAGCAGCGTAAACCCAGGGCCTAATCAGCCCCAGCATTTT.

This clonotype was found a few times. The rearrangement uses TRBV2 and TRBJ1-5; D perhaps matches TRBD1 (6 bases). CDR1 is SNHLY, CDR2 FYNNEI, per germline. The V end lost 6 bases, the J end lost 0 bases, and 12 bases lay between the germline ends. This CDR3 is 15 amino acids long. CDR3 amino acids: CASRVTGYSNQPQHF. The DNA of the CDR3 is TGTGCCAGCAGGGTGACAGGCTATAGCAATCAGCCCCAGCATTTT.

The chain has TRBV12-3 or TRBV12-4 and TRBJ1-1; 7 bases map to TRBD1. The CDR3 length is 14 residues. J lost 6 bases, V lost 7 bases, and 11 bases had no gene match. CDR3 in DNA: TGTGCCAGCATCATTACAGGGGAGTCGGCTGAAGCTTTCTTT. Its translation: CASIITGESAEAFF.

There are a few counts of this clonotype. V is TRBV4-3 and J is TRBJ2-1; 7 nucleotides agree with TRBD1. Germline V gives CDR1 LGHNA, CDR2 YSLEER. Unmatched junction bases numbered 2, after V lost 0 bases and J lost 0 bases. The CDR3 is made up of 16 amino acids. The CDR3 reads CASSQETGRSYNEQFF. The CDR3 DNA sequence: TGCGCCAGCAGCCAAGAGACAGGGCGCTCCTACAATGAGCAGTTCTTC.

This clonotype was found many times. This chain links TRBV7-2 with TRBJ2-4, with 8 positions matching TRBD2. Germline CDR1 reads SGHTA; CDR2 reads FQGNSA. The CDR3 sequence is 16 residues long. With V trimmed by 3 bases and J by 0 bases, 4 bases remained unmatched. This CDR3 reads CASSLGSGVAKNIQYF. CDR3 in DNA: TGTGCCAGCAGCTTGGGTAGCGGGGTAGCCAAAAACATTCAGTACTTC.

This clonotype turned up a few times. The genes are TRBV7-9 and TRBJ2-1; no clear D gene. Germline assignment: CDR1 SEHNR and CDR2 FQNEAQ (reference sequence). V lost 4 bases and J lost 2, with 6 bases in between. The CDR3 sequence is 13 residues long. CDR3: CASSSWAYNEQFF. Written as DNA, the CDR3 is TGTGCCAGCAGCTCCTGGGCCTACAATGAGCAGTTCTTC.

This clonotype was recorded at least ten times. The rearrangement uses TRBV4-1 and TRBJ1-4, with no clear D. CDR1 MGHRA and CDR2 YSYEKL come from the germline V gene. The CDR3 length is 16 residues. Trimming removed 4 bases at V and 8 bases at J, with 20 bases between. The CDR3 protein is CASSRRATRPDEKLFF. CDR3 bases: TGCGCCAGCAGCCGGAGAGCCACGCGACCTGACGAAAAACTGTTTTTT.

The V gene is TRBV10-3, the J gene TRBJ2-7; the D gene could be TRBD1 or TRBD2 (5 bases each). The germline V gene encodes CDR1 ENHRY and CDR2 SYGVKD. CDR3 length: 14 amino acids. The ends were cut back, 0 bases at V and 5 bases at J, with 11 bases in the middle. CDR3 sequence reads: CAISESRGPHEQYV. The DNA of the CDR3 is TGTGCCATCAGTGAGTCGAGGGGTCCCCACGAGCAGTACGTC.

The chain joins TRBV11-2 to TRBJ1-4; the D is unclear. Germline-derived CDR1 and CDR2 are SGHAT and FQNNGV. CDR3 size: 12 residues. V lost 6 bases and J lost 6, with 8 bases in between. The chain's CDR3 is CASRDLYEKLFF. In DNA form, the CDR3 reads TGTGCCAGCAGGGATTTGTATGAAAAACTGTTTTTT. Based on the CDR3 plus reference TRBV11-2 and TRBJ1-4, the full variable domain is EAGVAQSPRYKIIEKRQSVAFWCNPISGHATLYWYQQILGQGPKLLIQFQNNGVVDDSQLPKDRFSAERLKGVDSTLKIQPAKLEDSAVYLCASRDLYEKLFFGSGTQLSVL.

This clonotype was seen only a few times. The chain links TRBV7-3 to TRBJ1-1; D gene uncertain. The V gene's germline CDR1 is SGHTA and CDR2 FQGTGA. Trimming took off 2 bases at V and 1 base at J, with 11 bases between the two ends. The CDR3 is 15 amino acids. The CDR3 bases are TGTGCCAGCAGCTTATCCGTGACACCGAACACTGAAGCTTTCTTT. It codes for CASSLSVTPNTEAFF. The full variable domain, its missing parts supplied by reference TRBV7-3 and TRBJ1-1, is GAGVSQTPSNKVTEKGKYVELRCDPISGHTALYWYRQSLGQGPEFLIYFQGTGAADDSGLPNDRFFAVRPEGSVSTLKIQRTERGDSAVYLCASSLSVTPNTEAFFGQGTRLTVV.

This clonotype was detected a few times. The gene calls are TRBV21-1 and TRBJ1-5; TRBD1, the table's D call, lacks a check against the DNA. TRBV21-1 is listed as a pseudogene. CDR3 length equals 17 residues. CDR3 in amino acids: CASSAPRGQYSNQPQHF. CDR3 bases: TGTGCCAGCAGCGCCCCCCGAGGGCAGTATAGCAATCAGCCCCAGCATTTT.

V gene TRBV6-2 or TRBV6-3 combines with J gene TRBJ2-7; D is unresolved. V was cut by 2 bases and J by 2 bases, with 10 bases left in between. The CDR3 extends over 14 amino acids. Germline CDR1 is MNHEY and CDR2 is SVGEGT. The CDR3 reads CASSYGERTYEQYV. The DNA of the CDR3 is TGTGCCAGCAGTTACGGAGAGAGGACCTACGAGCAGTACGTC.

V gene TRBV7-9 combines with J gene TRBJ2-4; 9 bases map to TRBD2. Germline CDR1 reads SEHNR; CDR2 reads FQNEAQ (reference sequence). V lost 4 bases, J lost 9 bases, and 10 bases stayed unmatched. The CDR3 runs 15 residues. In DNA, the CDR3 is TGTGCCAGCAGCTCCCCGACAGTGCGGGAGGGCATTCAGTACTTC. Its translation: CASSSPTVREGIQYF.

The chain recombines TRBV18 with TRBJ2-7; TRBD1 is a possible D gene (5 bases). The CDR3 loop spans 13 amino acids. Germline assignment: CDR1 KGHSH and CDR2 LQKENI. V was trimmed by 6 bases and J by 1 base, leaving 10 bases between them. DNA for the CDR3: TGTGCCAGCTCTCCCGACAGATCCTACGAGCAGTACGTC. It encodes CASSPDRSYEQYV.

A few counts support this clonotype. The chain uses TRBV3-1 and TRBJ2-3, with TRBD2 identical over 9 bases. This CDR3 region has 14 residues. J lost 4 bases, V lost 4 bases, and 3 bases had no gene match. Germline-derived CDR1 and CDR2 are LGHDT and YNNKEL (reference sequence). In DNA, the CDR3 is TGTGCCAGCAGCCGCGCGGGGGGGCCAGATACGCAGTATTTT. Its translation: CASSRAGGPDTQYF.

CDR3 DNA: TGCAGCGTTGTACGCTCCGGACTAGCGGGGCGAGATACGCAGTATTTT. Its translation: CSVVRSGLAGRDTQYF. V gene TRBV29-1 combines with J gene TRBJ2-3; 12 nucleotides match TRBD2. The germline CDR1 and CDR2 sequences are SQVTM and ANQGSEA. V dropped 4 bases and J dropped 5; count of bases not matched to a gene: 10. The CDR3 is 16 residues long.